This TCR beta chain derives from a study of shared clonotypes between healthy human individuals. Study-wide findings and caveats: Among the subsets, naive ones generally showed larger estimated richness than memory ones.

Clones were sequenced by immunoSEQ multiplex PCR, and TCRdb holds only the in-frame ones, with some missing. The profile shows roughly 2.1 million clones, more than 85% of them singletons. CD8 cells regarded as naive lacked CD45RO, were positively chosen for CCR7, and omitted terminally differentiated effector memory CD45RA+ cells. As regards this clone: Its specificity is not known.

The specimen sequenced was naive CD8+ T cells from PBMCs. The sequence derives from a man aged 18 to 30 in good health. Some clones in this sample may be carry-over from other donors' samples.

The CDR3 sequence: CASSLDPARGEQYF. CDR3 sequence (DNA): TGTGCCAGCAGCTTAGACCCGGCTAGGGGGGAGCAGTACTTC. The chain uses TRBV11-2 and TRBJ2-7; possible D gene TRBD1, 6 bases. Germline lookup yields CDR1 SGHAT and CDR2 FQNNGV. This CDR3 contains 14 residues. V was shortened by 0 bases and J by 7 bases, with 13 bases between the two germline ends.